This TCR beta chain comes out of a study of long-term antiretroviral therapy in people with HIV. Notes on the study in general: The data indicate that diversity increased after ART but remained below transplant donor controls. Whereas controls had wider CDR3 length ranges, HIV repertoires had narrower ones. The study collected blood between the mid-2000s and the late 2010s, possibly under older ART regimens.

CDR3 size: 14 residues. V was pared by 1 base and J by 3 bases, with 7 bases between. Germline-derived CDR1 and CDR2 are LNHDA and SQIVND (reference sequence). The authors ran the immunoSEQ assay, v3.0, at survey level. Clones were sequenced by immunoSEQ multiplex PCR, and TCRdb holds only the in-frame ones, with some missing. This table has some 23,000 clones, 65% to 80% appearing once. This clone was picked up a small number of times. Its antigen is still unknown. The sequencing here drew on unsorted PBMCs, taken 0.5 years after starting antiretroviral therapy. The genes are TRBV19 and TRBJ2-1, with a weak D call TRBD2 (6 bases). The sequence came from a middle-aged woman with HIV. The CDR3 loop is CASSIGGDYNEQFF. CDR3 bases: TGTGCCAGTAGTATAGGGGGGGACTACAATGAGCAGTTCTTC.